Each of the 5 T cell receptor beta chains below was sequenced from the same sample in a study of cytomegalovirus exposure and HLA in healthy donors. With 60 Vbeta and 13 Jbeta primers, the PCR was carried out. The assay was immunoSEQ multiplex PCR, and TCRdb's table has in-frame clones only and misses some. This sample has about 98,000 clones; around 75% occur once, and the top ten carry approximately 10%. The sample consisted of PBMCs. These TCRs come from a man aged 18 to 29 in good health and CMV-seropositive.

V is TRBV6-1 and J is TRBJ2-7; TRBD1 is a possible D gene (5 bases). Germline values: CDR1 MNHNS, CDR2 SASEGT. The CDR3 is 13 amino acids. V shed 6 bases and J shed 2 bases, with 11 bases lying between them. CDR3 nucleotides: TGTGCCAGCAGGAACCGGACAACCTACGAGCAGTACTTC. This codes for CASRNRTTYEQYF.

This rearrangement joins TRBV10-2 to TRBJ2-3; D is ambiguous. Trimming took 4 bases from V and 4 from J, leaving 6 bases between them. The CDR3 is 12 residues long. Germline CDR1 WSHSY, CDR2 SAAADI. The CDR3 spells CASSARPDTQYF. Here the CDR3 DNA reads TGCGCCAGCAGTGCTCGTCCAGATACGCAGTATTTT.

V gene TRBV6-1 combines with J gene TRBJ1-5, with 7 bases that match TRBD1. After removal of 3 bases from V and 2 bases from J, the junction contained 4 bases not matched to a gene. CDR3 size: 15 residues. Germline CDR1 and CDR2: MNHNS and SASEGT. The CDR3 coding sequence is TGTGCCAGCAGTGAGCCAGGGGGAGGCAATCAGCCCCAGCATTTT. This sequence encodes CASSEPGGGNQPQHF.

Written as DNA, the CDR3 is TGTGCCAGCAGCGTTGGGATAGGGGGTAGACTGCAGTTCTTC. This gives the protein CASSVGIGGRLQFF. This chain connects TRBV9 to TRBJ2-1; TRBD1 is a possible D gene (6 bases). The CDR3 extends over 14 amino acids. Germline loops: CDR1 SGDLS, CDR2 YYNGEE. V dropped 2 bases and J dropped 12 bases, with 18 bases sitting between them. Complete variable domain (other parts from reference TRBV9 and TRBJ2-1): DSGVTQTPKHLITATGQRVTLRCSPRSGDLSVYWYQQSLDQGLQFLIQYYNGEERAKGNILERFSAQQFPDLHSELNLSSLELGDSALYFCASSVGIGGRLQFFGPGTRLTVL.

CDR3 loop: CASSYGHLDEQFF. In nucleotides, the CDR3 is TGTGCCAGCAGTTACGGCCATCTAGATGAGCAGTTCTTC. This chain links TRBV6-6 with TRBJ2-1; D uncertain. CDR3 length: 13 amino acids. V was shortened by 2 bases and J by 8 bases, with 10 bases between the two germline ends. Germline lookup yields CDR1 MNHNY and CDR2 SVGAGI (reference sequence).